This T cell receptor beta chain derives from a study of blood T cell repertoires in COVID-19. The assay was immunoSEQ multiplex PCR, and TCRdb's table has in-frame clones only and misses some. Of about 300,000 clones listed, just under 90% are singletons. The study drew participants aged about 18 to 89 years from 24 US areas. Exposed study participants had met a COVID-19 case within 2 weeks before entry. The CDR3 loop spans 13 amino acids. Trimming took off 5 bases at V and 10 bases at J, with 15 bases between the two ends. Per the germline V gene, CDR1 is SGHVS and CDR2 is FQNEAQ. This rearrangement joins TRBV7-8 to TRBJ2-1; maybe TRBD2 (7 bases). This TCR came from a woman between 50 and 59 years old who had been exposed to COVID-19. Sequencing was carried out using PBMCs or T cells enriched from blood (not recorded which). This CDR3 reads CASSRGGEAEQFF. The DNA of the CDR3 is TGTGCCAGCAGCCGAGGGGGGGAAGCGGAGCAGTTCTTC.